The T cell receptor (beta chain) described here comes from a study of cytomegalovirus exposure and HLA in healthy donors. It was with 60 Vbeta and 13 Jbeta primers that the PCR ran. The data were produced by immunoSEQ multiplex PCR, yet TCRdb's version contains in-frame clones alone and is incomplete. The listing contains 150,000 or so clones. The V gene's germline CDR1 is SGDLS and CDR2 YYNGEE. Trimming removed 0 bases at V and 2 bases at J, with 9 bases between. CDR3 size: 14 residues. The sequence came from a woman between 45 and 60 years old in good health and CMV-seronegative. Sequencing was carried out using PBMCs. J is TRBJ2-7 and V is TRBV9; no firm D call. CDR3 in amino acids: CASSVASETYEQYF. The CDR3 DNA reads TGTGCCAGCAGCGTAGCCAGCGAAACCTACGAGCAGTACTTC.